This T cell receptor (beta chain) was sequenced for a study of early T cells in non-severe SARS-CoV-2 infection. Germline CDR1 reads SGHVS; CDR2 reads FQNEAQ. This CDR3 comprises 17 residues. V was shortened by 1 base and J by 4 bases, with 17 bases between the two germline ends. This clonotype came up many times. Individual cDNA molecules were tagged with unique molecular identifiers. TCRdb reprocessed the 5' RACE reads via MiXCR and lists one record per CDR3 protein. In the table there are some 36,000 distinct CDR3 sequences, less than 7% of which are singletons. The genes are TRBV7-8 and TRBJ2-1; no firm D call. Sequenced material: whole blood, taken at baseline. The receptor's source is an adult who was a healthcare worker with PCR-confirmed SARS-CoV-2 infection or an uninfected control (not recorded which). CDR3 sequence reads: CASSLGRAPPMYNEQFF. The CDR3 DNA sequence: TGTGCCAGCAGCTTAGGCCGGGCCCCCCCCATGTACAATGAGCAGTTCTTC.